The sequence of this T cell receptor beta chain was determined in a study of PD-L1 blockade in urothelial cancer. Profiling relied on immunoSEQ multiplex PCR, and the TCRdb table lists in-frame clones only, not all of them. The sample holds tens of thousands of clones, 86% seen once. Germline V gives CDR1 GTSNPN, CDR2 SVGIG (reference sequence). The CDR3 sequence is 13 residues long. The receptor was derived from a man aged 50 to 60 with urothelial cancer. This chain uses TRBV30 with TRBJ2-7, with a possible D match to TRBD2 (7 bases). This specimen was PBMCs, taken around atezolizumab (anti-PD-L1) treatment. The CDR3 DNA reads TGTGCTTCCGCCCGGGGGGCCTCCTACGAGCAGTACTTC. Protein product: CASARGASYEQYF. The full variable domain, with the rest looked up from reference TRBV30 and TRBJ2-7, is SQTIHQWPATLVQPVGSPLSLECTVEGTSNPNLYWYRQAAGRGLQLLFYSVGIGQISSEVPQNLSASRPQDRQFILSSKKLLLSDSGFYLCASARGASYEQYFGPGTRLTVT.